This TCR beta chain was found in a study of patients and donors after allogeneic stem cell transplantation. From the RT-PCR reads, TCRdb called clonotypes with MiXCR, one entry per CDR3 protein. Of around 150,000 distinct CDR3 sequences in the sample, about two fifths were seen once. The CDR3 is made up of 13 amino acids. With 4 bases removed from V and 0 bases from J, the gap between germline ends came to 7 bases. The V call is TRBV12-3 or TRBV12-4, the J call TRBJ2-7; unclear D gene. Sequenced material: blood, either unsorted or a sorted T cell fraction (not recorded which). The clonotype originates from a human donor who was either an allogeneic HSCT recipient or a stem cell or donor lymphocyte infusion donor (not recorded which). It is not recorded whose cells these are; they may come from a transplant donor. CDR3 region: CASSSGPSYEQYF. The CDR3, as DNA: TGTGCCAGCAGTTCCGGGCCCTCCTACGAGCAGTACTTC.